This T cell receptor beta chain derives from a study of blood T cell repertoires in COVID-19. The CDR3 consists of 13 residues. The ends were cut back, 3 bases at V and 3 bases at J, with 8 bases in the middle. Germline V gene sequence: CDR1 SGHTA, CDR2 FQGTGA. Sequenced by immunoSEQ multiplex PCR; TCRdb stores in-frame clones only, minus some. The sample yields about 280,000 clones, 75% to 90% seen once. Material: peripheral blood. This TCR was sampled from a woman aged 25 to 39 who had recovered from COVID-19. This sequence joins TRBV7-3 and TRBJ2-5; D is ambiguous. CDR3 amino acids: CASSFSVKETQYF. The CDR3 DNA follows: TGTGCCAGCAGCTTCTCGGTAAAAGAGACCCAGTACTTC.